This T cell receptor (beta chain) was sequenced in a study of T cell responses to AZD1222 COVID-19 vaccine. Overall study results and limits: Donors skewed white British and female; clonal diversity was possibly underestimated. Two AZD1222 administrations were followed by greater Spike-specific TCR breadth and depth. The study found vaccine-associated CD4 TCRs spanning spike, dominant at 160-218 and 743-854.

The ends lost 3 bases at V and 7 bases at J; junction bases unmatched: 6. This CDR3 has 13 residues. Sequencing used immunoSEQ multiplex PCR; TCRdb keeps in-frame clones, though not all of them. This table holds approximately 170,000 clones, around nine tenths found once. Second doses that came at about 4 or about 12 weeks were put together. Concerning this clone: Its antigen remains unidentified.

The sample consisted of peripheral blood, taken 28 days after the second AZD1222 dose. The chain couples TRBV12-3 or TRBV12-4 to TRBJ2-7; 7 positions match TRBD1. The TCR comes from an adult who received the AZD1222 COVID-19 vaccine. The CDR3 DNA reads TGTGCCAGCAGTTTCGGACAGGCCCTGGAGCAGTACTTC. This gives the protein CASSFGQALEQYF.